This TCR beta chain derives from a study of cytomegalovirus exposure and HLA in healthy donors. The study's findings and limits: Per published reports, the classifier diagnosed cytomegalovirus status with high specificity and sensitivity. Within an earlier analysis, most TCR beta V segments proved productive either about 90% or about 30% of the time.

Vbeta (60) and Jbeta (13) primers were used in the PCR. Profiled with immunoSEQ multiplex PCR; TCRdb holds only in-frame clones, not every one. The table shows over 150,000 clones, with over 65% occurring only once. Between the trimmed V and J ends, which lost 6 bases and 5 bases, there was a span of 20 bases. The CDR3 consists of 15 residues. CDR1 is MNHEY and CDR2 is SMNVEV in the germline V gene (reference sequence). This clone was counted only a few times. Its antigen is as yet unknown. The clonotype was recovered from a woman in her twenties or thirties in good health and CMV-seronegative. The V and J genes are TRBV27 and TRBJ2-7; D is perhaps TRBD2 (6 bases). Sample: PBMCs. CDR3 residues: CASSLTGLVRHEQYF. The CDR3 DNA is TGTGCCAGCAGCTTAACGGGACTCGTGCGACACGAGCAGTACTTC.